This T cell receptor beta chain came from a study of spatial heterogeneity in lung cancer. CDR1 is SGHAT and CDR2 is FQDESV in the germline V gene (reference sequence). The CDR3 is 15 amino acids. The ends were cut back, 0 bases at V and 7 bases at J, with 13 bases in the middle. As concerns this clonotype: Its antigen is not identified.

Time point given: sample taken at primary tumor resection. Extraction of whole RNA from tumor, nontumor lung or frozen PBMC preceded unsorted sequencing. Using its own MiXCR run on the 5' RACE reads, TCRdb lists one record per CDR3 protein. The sample lists 250 to 350 distinct CDR3 sequences, 24% occurring once. General study points: The study found that expanded intratumoral alpha and beta TCR counts tracked tumor mutation counts. Ubiquitous nonsynonymous mutations were tracked by counts of ubiquitous expanded TCRs, and regional ones by counts of regional expanded TCRs.

The chain recombines TRBV11-1 with TRBJ2-1, with unresolved D. Sequences were derived from lung tumor tissue, sampled at surgery. The TCR originated in a male donor with early-stage non-small cell lung cancer. The CDR3 nucleotides are TGTGCCAGCAGCTTAGCGCTAAGCCTTTTAAATGAGCAGTTCTTC. Translated, it gives CASSLALSLLNEQFF.